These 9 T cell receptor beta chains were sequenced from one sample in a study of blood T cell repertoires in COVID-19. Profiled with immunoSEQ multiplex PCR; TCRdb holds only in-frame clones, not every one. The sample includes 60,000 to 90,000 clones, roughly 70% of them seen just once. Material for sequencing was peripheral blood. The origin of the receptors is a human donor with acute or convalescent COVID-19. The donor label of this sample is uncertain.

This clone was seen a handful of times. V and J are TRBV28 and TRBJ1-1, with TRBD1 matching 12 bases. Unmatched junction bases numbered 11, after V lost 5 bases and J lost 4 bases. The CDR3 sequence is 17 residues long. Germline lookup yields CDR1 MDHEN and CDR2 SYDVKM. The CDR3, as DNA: TGTGCCAGCAGTCCATGGGGGACAGGGGGCGAGGGCACTGAAGCTTTCTTT. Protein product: CASSPWGTGGEGTEAFF. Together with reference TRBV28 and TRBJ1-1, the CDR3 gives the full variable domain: DVKVTQSSRYLVKRTGEKVFLECVQDMDHENMFWYRQDPGLGLRLIYFSYDVKMKEKGDIPEGYSVSREKKERFSLILESASTNQTSMYLCASSPWGTGGEGTEAFFGQGTRLTVV.

Written as DNA, the CDR3 is TGTGCCAGCTCACCATACCAGGACAATCAGCCCCAGCATTTT. As protein: CASSPYQDNQPQHF. The V and J genes are TRBV18 and TRBJ1-5, with D unclear. CDR1 KGHSH and CDR2 LQKENI come from the germline V gene. CDR3 length equals 14 residues. Trimming pared 2 bases from V and 3 bases from J, leaving 8 bases between. The full variable domain, its missing parts supplied by reference TRBV18 and TRBJ1-5, is NAGVMQNPRHLVRRRGQEARLRCSPMKGHSHVYWYRQLPEEGLKFMVYLQKENIIDESGMPKERFSAEFPKEGPSILRIQQVVRGDSAAYFCASSPYQDNQPQHFGDGTRLSIL.

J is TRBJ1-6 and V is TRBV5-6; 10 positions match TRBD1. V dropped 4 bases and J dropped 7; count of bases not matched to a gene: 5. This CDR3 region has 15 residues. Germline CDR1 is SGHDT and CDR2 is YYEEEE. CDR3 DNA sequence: TGTGCCAGCAGCCCGCCGGGACAGGGGAATTCACCCCTCCACTTT. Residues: CASSPPGQGNSPLHF. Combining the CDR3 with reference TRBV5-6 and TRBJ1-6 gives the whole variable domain DAGVTQSPTHLIKTRGQQVTLRCSPKSGHDTVSWYQQALGQGPQFIFQYYEEEERQRGNFPDRFSGHQFPNYSSELNVNALLLGDSALYLCASSPPGQGNSPLHFGNGTRLTVT.

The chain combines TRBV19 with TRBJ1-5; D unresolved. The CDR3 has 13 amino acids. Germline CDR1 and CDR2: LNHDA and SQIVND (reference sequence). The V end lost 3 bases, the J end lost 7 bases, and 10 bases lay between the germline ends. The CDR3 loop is CASSIGQRQPQHF. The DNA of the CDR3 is TGTGCCAGTAGTATTGGGCAGAGACAGCCCCAGCATTTT.

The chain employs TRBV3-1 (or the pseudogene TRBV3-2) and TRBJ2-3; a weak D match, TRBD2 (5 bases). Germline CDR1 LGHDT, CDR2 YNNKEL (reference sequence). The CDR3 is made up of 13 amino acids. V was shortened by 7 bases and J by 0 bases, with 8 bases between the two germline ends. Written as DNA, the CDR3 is TGTGCCAGCACAGACTATAGCACAGATACGCAGTATTTT. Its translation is CASTDYSTDTQYF.

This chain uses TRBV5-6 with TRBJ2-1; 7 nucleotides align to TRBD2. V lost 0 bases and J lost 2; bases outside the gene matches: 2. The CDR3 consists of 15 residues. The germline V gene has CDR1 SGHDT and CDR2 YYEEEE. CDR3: CASSLGDYPYNEQFF. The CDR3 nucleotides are TGTGCCAGCAGCTTGGGGGACTACCCCTACAATGAGCAGTTCTTC.

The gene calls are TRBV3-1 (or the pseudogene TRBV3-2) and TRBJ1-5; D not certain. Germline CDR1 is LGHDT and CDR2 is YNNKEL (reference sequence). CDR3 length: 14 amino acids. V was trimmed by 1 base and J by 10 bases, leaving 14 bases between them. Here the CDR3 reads CASSQGVGGNPQHF. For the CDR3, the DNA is TGTGCCAGCAGCCAAGGAGTGGGAGGGAATCCCCAGCATTTT.

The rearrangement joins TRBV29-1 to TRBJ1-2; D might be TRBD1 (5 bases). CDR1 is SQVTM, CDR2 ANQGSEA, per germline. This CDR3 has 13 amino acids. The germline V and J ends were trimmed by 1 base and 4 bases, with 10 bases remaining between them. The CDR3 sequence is CSVEGGDSYGYTF. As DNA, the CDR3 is TGCAGCGTTGAAGGTGGAGACAGCTATGGCTACACCTTC.

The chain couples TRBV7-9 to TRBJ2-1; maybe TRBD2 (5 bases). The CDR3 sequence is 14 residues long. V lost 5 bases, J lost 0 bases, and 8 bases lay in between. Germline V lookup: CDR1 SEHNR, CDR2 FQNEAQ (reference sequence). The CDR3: CASSPTSSYNEQFF. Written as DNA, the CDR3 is TGTGCCAGCAGCCCCACTAGCTCCTACAATGAGCAGTTCTTC.